Below, 26 T cell receptor beta chains from the same sample are listed, as sequenced in a study of T cells in tuberculosis. Sample time point: new active TB diagnosis, blood taken before or within 7 days of starting treatment. Using immunoSEQ multiplex PCR, the repertoire was profiled, and TCRdb retains in-frame clones only, with some absent. The table includes roughly 35,000 clones, about 91% detected once. Specimen: PBMCs, collected at tuberculosis diagnosis. The receptors were gathered from an adult with tuberculosis. Some clones in this sample may be carry-over from other donors' samples.

The chain is built from TRBV30 and TRBJ1-2, with 7 nucleotides matching TRBD1. V trimming: 3 bases; J trimming: 6 bases; junction bases outside the gene matches: 16. Germline V lookup: CDR1 GTSNPN, CDR2 SVGIG (reference sequence). There are 16 residues in the CDR3. CDR3 residues: CAWSSPPDHRGHGYTF. CDR3 sequence (DNA): TGTGCCTGGAGCTCCCCCCCGGACCACAGGGGTCATGGCTACACCTTC.

This chain uses TRBV19 with TRBJ2-6, with TRBD2 matching over 8 bases. The CDR3 loop spans 18 amino acids. J lost 0 bases, V lost 11 bases, and 15 bases had no gene match. Germline lookup yields CDR1 LNHDA and CDR2 SQIVND (reference sequence). As DNA, the CDR3 is TGTGCCTCGGTGGGGTTGAAGCGGGGGAGCTCTGGGGCCAACGTCCTGACTTTC. Protein: CASVGLKRGSSGANVLTF.

The table lists this clone with a count of one. The chain combines TRBV5-1 with TRBJ2-3; D perhaps matches TRBD2 (6 bases). Deletions cut 3 bases from V and 5 bases from J, with 13 bases between. Germline CDR1 and CDR2: SGHRS and YFSETQ. The CDR3 is made up of 14 amino acids. The CDR3 reads CASSSPQGGDTQYF. The CDR3 region has the DNA TGCGCCAGCAGCTCCCCCCAGGGAGGAGATACGCAGTATTTT.

The chain employs TRBV5-1 and TRBJ2-2, with a weak D call TRBD1 (6 bases). The CDR3 has 14 amino acids. In germline, CDR1 is SGHRS, CDR2 YFSETQ. The V and J ends lost 5 bases and 4 bases respectively, with 12 bases between them. The CDR3 here is CASSLDRSTGELFF. For the CDR3, the DNA is TGCGCCAGCAGTCTAGACAGGTCCACCGGGGAGCTGTTTTTT.

The chain combines TRBV6-4 with TRBJ1-2; weak D call: TRBD1 (6 bases). Germline assignment: CDR1 MRHNA and CDR2 SNTAGT. The CDR3 extends over 16 amino acids. The V and J ends lost 4 bases and 8 bases respectively, with 23 bases between them. Written as DNA, the CDR3 is TGTGCCAGCAGTGCCGGTGGAGGCAGGGGATACCGGGGCTACACCTTC. It translates to CASSAGGGRGYRGYTF.

The chain links TRBV13 to TRBJ2-1; 10 positions agree with TRBD2. The CDR3 is 15 amino acids. The germline gives CDR1 PRHDT, CDR2 FYEKMQ (reference sequence). Trimming cost V 0 bases and J 8 bases; bases outside gene matches: 4. The CDR3 loop reads CASSLGLAGEDEQFF. DNA of the CDR3: TGTGCCAGCAGCTTAGGTCTAGCGGGGGAAGATGAGCAGTTCTTC.

J is TRBJ1-6 and V is TRBV27; D is uncertain. CDR1 and CDR2 (germline): MNHEY, SMNVEV (reference sequence). CDR3 length: 15 amino acids. Between the trimmed V and J ends, which lost 3 bases and 7 bases, there was a span of 13 bases. The DNA of the CDR3 is TGTGCCAGCAGTTTGACCTATAACTACAATTCACCCCTCCACTTT. Translated: CASSLTYNYNSPLHF.

Only a few counts were recorded for this clone. The CDR3 region has the DNA TGTGCCAGCTCCGAGGGACAGGGGAATTCACCCCTCCACTTT. It is translated as CASSEGQGNSPLHF. This chain links TRBV6-4 with TRBJ1-6, with TRBD1 matching over 10 bases. V was clipped by 8 bases and J by 7 bases; unmatched bases: 5. Germline V gene data show CDR1 as MRHNA and CDR2 as SNTAGT. This CDR3 has 14 amino acids.

V usage is TRBV10-3 and J usage is TRBJ1-6; 8 bases align to TRBD1. V dropped 6 bases and J dropped 4; count of bases not matched to a gene: 5. CDR1 is ENHRY and CDR2 is SYGVKD in the germline V gene. The CDR3 loop spans 15 amino acids. The CDR3 sequence is CAIRATGAYNSPLHF. The CDR3 DNA reads as TGTGCCATCAGGGCGACAGGGGCGTATAATTCACCCCTCCACTTT.

This clone occurred once. The chain joins TRBV15 to TRBJ2-7; TRBD1 matches at 9 bases. The CDR3 runs to 15 residues. Trimming cost V 5 bases and J 0 bases; bases outside gene matches: 5. CDR1 and CDR2 from the germline V gene are LNHNV and YYDKDF (reference sequence). The CDR3 sequence is CATSPQQGASYEQYF. The DNA of the CDR3 is TGTGCCACCAGCCCACAACAGGGGGCCTCCTACGAGCAGTACTTC.

This chain links TRBV6-6 with TRBJ2-4, with 8 bases fitting TRBD1. CDR1 is MNHNY, CDR2 SVGAGI, per germline (reference sequence). The V and J ends lost 4 bases and 0 bases, in that order; junction bases with no gene match: 2. The length of the CDR3 is 15 residues. This CDR3 is CASSSGGLAKNIQYF. In DNA, the CDR3 is TGTGCCAGCAGTTCAGGGGGCCTAGCCAAAAACATTCAGTACTTC.

V usage is TRBV11-2 and J usage is TRBJ1-1, with TRBD1 as a possible D gene (6 bases). The germline CDR1 and CDR2 sequences are SGHAT and FQNNGV. V lost 2 bases and J 0 bases, leaving 7 bases between the germline ends. The CDR3 has 14 residues. The CDR3 DNA is TGTGCCAGCAGCTTATCAGGGGTGAACACTGAAGCTTTCTTT. Its protein product is CASSLSGVNTEAFF.

V and J are TRBV5-1 and TRBJ2-1, with TRBD2 as a possible D gene (6 bases). The CDR3 is 15 residues long. Per the germline V gene, CDR1 is SGHRS and CDR2 is YFSETQ. V lost 2 bases and J 7 bases, leaving 16 bases between the germline ends. The CDR3 region is CASSFRDSGGNEQFF. CDR3 sequence (DNA): TGCGCCAGCAGCTTTAGGGACTCCGGAGGGAATGAGCAGTTCTTC.

V usage is TRBV7-9 and J usage is TRBJ1-1; TRBD1 matches 7 bases. In germline, CDR1 is SEHNR, CDR2 FQNEAQ (reference sequence). The CDR3 extends over 17 amino acids. V lost 0 bases to trimming and J lost 3 bases; unmatched junction nucleotides: 10. The CDR3 reads CASSLAGFDRADTEAFF. The CDR3 coding sequence is TGTGCCAGCAGCTTAGCCGGATTCGACAGGGCGGACACTGAAGCTTTCTTT.

The chain has TRBV15 and TRBJ2-1, with no clear D. This CDR3 has 16 residues. Trimming cost V 0 bases and J 1 base, with 10 bases left between them. The germline CDR1 and CDR2 sequences are LNHNV and YYDKDF (reference sequence). CDR3 loop: CATSRDQLASYNEQFF. The CDR3, as DNA: TGTGCCACCAGCAGAGATCAGTTAGCTTCCTACAATGAGCAGTTCTTC. Full variable domain (outside the CDR3, taken from reference TRBV15 and TRBJ2-1): DAMVIQNPRYQVTQFGKPVTLSCSQTLNHNVMYWYQQKSSQAPKLLFHYYDKDFNNEADTPDNFQSRRPNTSFCFLDIRSPGLGDTAMYLCATSRDQLASYNEQFFGPGTRLTVL.

V usage is TRBV5-1 and J usage is TRBJ2-2; no clear D. Between the trimmed V and J ends, which lost 0 bases and 6 bases, there was a span of 6 bases. CDR1 is SGHRS, CDR2 YFSETQ, per germline. This CDR3 spans 13 amino acids. In nucleotides, the CDR3 is TGCGCCAGCAGCTTGGCAAACTCCGGGGAGCTGTTTTTT. Translated: CASSLANSGELFF.

This rearrangement joins TRBV30 to TRBJ2-1; the match to TRBD2 covers 7 bases. The CDR3 sequence is 14 residues long. Germline CDR1 and CDR2: GTSNPN and SVGIG (reference sequence). After removal of 3 bases from V and 4 bases from J, the junction contained 6 bases not matched to a gene. This CDR3 is CAWSRLAKYNEQFF. The CDR3 coding sequence is TGTGCCTGGAGCCGACTAGCTAAATACAATGAGCAGTTCTTC.

The chain recombines TRBV19 with TRBJ2-7; D remains ambiguous. This CDR3 contains 14 residues. V was trimmed by 3 bases and J by 1 base, leaving 10 bases between them. Germline lookup yields CDR1 LNHDA and CDR2 SQIVND (reference sequence). CDR3 region: CASSMRRNSYEQYF. DNA of the CDR3: TGTGCCAGTAGTATGCGCAGGAATTCCTACGAGCAGTACTTC.

This clone was detected once. The chain recombines TRBV5-1 with TRBJ2-3; D might be TRBD2 (6 bases). This CDR3 has 14 residues. Germline CDR1 reads SGHRS; CDR2 reads YFSETQ. V was pared by 0 bases and J by 4 bases, with 9 bases between. Here the CDR3 reads CASSLELASDTQYF. In nucleotides, the CDR3 is TGCGCCAGCAGCTTGGAACTAGCTTCAGATACGCAGTATTTT. The full variable domain, with the rest looked up from reference TRBV5-1 and TRBJ2-3, is KAGVTQTPRYLIKTRGQQVTLSCSPISGHRSVSWYQQTPGQGLQFLFEYFSETQRNKGNFPGRFSGRQFSNSRSEMNVSTLELGDSALYLCASSLELASDTQYFGPGTRLTVL.

V and J are TRBV7-6 and TRBJ2-7; 10 bases map to TRBD2. The length of the CDR3 is 16 residues. J was trimmed by 2 bases and V by 5 bases; bases with no gene match: 9. Germline CDR1 and CDR2: SGHVS and FNYEAQ. CDR3 sequence: CASSRAGSGGAYEQYF. The CDR3 DNA reads as TGTGCCAGCAGCCGGGCGGGGAGCGGGGGGGCCTACGAGCAGTACTTC.

The V call is TRBV7-2, the J call TRBJ1-4; D call uncertain. This CDR3 is built from 14 residues. The germline CDR1 and CDR2 sequences are SGHTA and FQGNSA. Trimming took 1 base from V and 7 from J, leaving 10 bases between them. CDR3 coding DNA: TGTGCCAGCAGCTTAGGTCCGGGAGGTGAAAAACTGTTTTTT. Amino acids: CASSLGPGGEKLFF.

As DNA, the CDR3 is TGTGCCAGCAGCCCCTGGGGGGGCGGCTATGGCTACACCTTC. Translated: CASSPWGGGYGYTF. The V gene is TRBV25-1, the J gene TRBJ1-2; maybe TRBD1 (6 bases). CDR1 MGHDK and CDR2 SYGVNS come from the germline V gene. This CDR3 comprises 14 residues. V was cut by 6 bases and J by 4 bases, with 15 bases left in between.

The chain has TRBV11-1 and TRBJ2-1, with TRBD2 matching 7 bases. V lost 8 bases and J lost 6; bases outside the gene matches: 7. CDR1 and CDR2 (germline): SGHAT, FQDESV (reference sequence). The CDR3 contains 13 residues. Here the CDR3 DNA reads TGTGCCAGCTTGGGAAGCGGGGTCAATGAGCAGTTCTTC. Amino acid sequence: CASLGSGVNEQFF.

This chain links TRBV19 with TRBJ2-3; TRBD1 matches 7 bases. This CDR3 has 16 amino acids. The germline CDR1 and CDR2 sequences are LNHDA and SQIVND (reference sequence). Trimming took 6 bases from V and 3 from J; bases not matched to a gene: 12. This chain's CDR3 is CASSPQRRGRTDTQYF. CDR3 coding DNA: TGTGCCAGTAGCCCTCAGCGAAGGGGGCGGACAGATACGCAGTATTTT. The full variable domain, with the rest looked up from reference TRBV19 and TRBJ2-3, is DGGITQSPKYLFRKEGQNVTLSCEQNLNHDAMYWYRQDPGQGLRLIYYSQIVNDFQKGDIAEGYSVSREKKESFPLTVTSAQKNPTAFYLCASSPQRRGRTDTQYFGPGTRLTVL.

This sequence joins TRBV5-1 and TRBJ2-1; 15 nucleotides agree with TRBD2. Germline trimming cut 2 bases from V and 10 bases from J; bases unmatched to any gene: 10. Looked up from germline, CDR1 is SGHRS and CDR2 is YFSETQ. This CDR3 spans 17 amino acids. The CDR3 loop reads CASSFSGTSGGLREQFF. As DNA, the CDR3 is TGCGCCAGCAGCTTTTCGGGGACTAGCGGGGGGTTGCGGGAGCAGTTCTTC.

The CDR3 is CASSFGQGVNYEQYF. In DNA form, the CDR3 reads TGTGCCAGCTCATTCGGACAGGGGGTTAACTACGAGCAGTACTTC. J is TRBJ2-7 and V is TRBV18, with 10 positions matching TRBD1. The V gene end was trimmed by 5 bases and the J gene end by 3 bases; junction bases not matched to a gene: 7. CDR3 length: 15 amino acids. Germline lookup yields CDR1 KGHSH and CDR2 LQKENI.